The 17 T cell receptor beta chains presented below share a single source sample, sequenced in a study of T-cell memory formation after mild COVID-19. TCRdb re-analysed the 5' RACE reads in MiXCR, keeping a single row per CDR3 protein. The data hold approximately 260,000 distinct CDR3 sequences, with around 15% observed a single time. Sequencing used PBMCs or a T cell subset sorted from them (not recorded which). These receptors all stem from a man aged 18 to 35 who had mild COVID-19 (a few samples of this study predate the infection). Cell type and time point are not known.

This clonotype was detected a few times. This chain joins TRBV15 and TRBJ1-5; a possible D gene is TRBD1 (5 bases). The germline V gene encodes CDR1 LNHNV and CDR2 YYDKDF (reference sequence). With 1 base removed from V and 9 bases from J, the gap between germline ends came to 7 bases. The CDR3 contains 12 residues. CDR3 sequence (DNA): TGTGCCACCAGCAGAGGGGGACGGCCCCAGCATTTT. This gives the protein CATSRGGRPQHF. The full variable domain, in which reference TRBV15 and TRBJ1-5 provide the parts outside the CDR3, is DAMVIQNPRYQVTQFGKPVTLSCSQTLNHNVMYWYQQKSSQAPKLLFHYYDKDFNNEADTPDNFQSRRPNTSFCFLDIRSPGLGDTAMYLCATSRGGRPQHFGDGTRLSIL.

CDR3 sequence (DNA): TGTGCCAGCAGTGAACAAAAAGGGGTGGCTGAAAAACTGTTTTTT. Amino acids: CASSEQKGVAEKLFF. The chain has TRBV6-1 and TRBJ1-4; D perhaps matches TRBD1 (5 bases). CDR1 is MNHNS and CDR2 is SASEGT in the germline V gene. V shed 2 bases and J shed 7 bases, with 14 bases lying between them. The CDR3 totals 15 residues.

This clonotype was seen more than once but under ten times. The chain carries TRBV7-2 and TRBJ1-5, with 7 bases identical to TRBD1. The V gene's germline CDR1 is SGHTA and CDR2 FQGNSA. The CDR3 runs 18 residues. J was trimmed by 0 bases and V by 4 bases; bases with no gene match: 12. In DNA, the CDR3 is TGTGCCAGCAGCTCAACCCCCGGGACAGTTTATAGCAATCAGCCCCAGCATTTT. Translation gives CASSSTPGTVYSNQPQHF.

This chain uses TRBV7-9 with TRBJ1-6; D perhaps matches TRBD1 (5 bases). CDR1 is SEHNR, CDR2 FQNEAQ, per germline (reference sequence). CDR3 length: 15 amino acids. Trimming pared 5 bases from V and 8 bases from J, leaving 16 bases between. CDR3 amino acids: CASSQLPGPHSPLHF. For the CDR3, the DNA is TGTGCCAGCAGCCAACTGCCGGGACCACATTCACCCCTCCACTTT. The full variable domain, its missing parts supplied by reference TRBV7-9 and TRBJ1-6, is DTGVSQNPRHKITKRGQNVTFRCDPISEHNRLYWYRQTLGQGPEFLTYFQNEAQLEKSRLLSDRFSAERPKGSFSTLEIQRTEQGDSAMYLCASSQLPGPHSPLHFGNGTRLTVT.

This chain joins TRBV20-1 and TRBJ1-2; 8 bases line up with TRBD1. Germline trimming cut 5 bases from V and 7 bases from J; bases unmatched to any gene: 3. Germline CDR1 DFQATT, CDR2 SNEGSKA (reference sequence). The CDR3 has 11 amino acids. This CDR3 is CSASQGAGYTF. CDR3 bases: TGCAGTGCTTCCCAGGGGGCTGGCTACACCTTC.

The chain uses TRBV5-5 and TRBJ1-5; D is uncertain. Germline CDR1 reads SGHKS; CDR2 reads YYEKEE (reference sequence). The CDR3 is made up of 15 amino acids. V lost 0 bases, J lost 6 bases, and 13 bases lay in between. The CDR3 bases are TGTGCCAGCAGCTTGGGGGGAAATCATCGTCAGCCCCAGCATTTT. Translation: CASSLGGNHRQPQHF.

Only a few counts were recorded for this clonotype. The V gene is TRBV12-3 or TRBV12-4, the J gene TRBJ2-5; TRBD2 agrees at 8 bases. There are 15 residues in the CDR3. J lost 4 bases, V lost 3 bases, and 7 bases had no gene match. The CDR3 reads CASSLGRGGRETQYF. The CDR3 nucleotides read TGTGCCAGCAGTTTGGGACGGGGGGGCCGAGAGACCCAGTACTTC.

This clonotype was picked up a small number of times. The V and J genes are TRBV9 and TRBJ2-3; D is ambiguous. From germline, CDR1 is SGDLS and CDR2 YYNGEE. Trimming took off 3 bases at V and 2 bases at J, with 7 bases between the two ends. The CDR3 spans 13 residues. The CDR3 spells CASSGTVTDTQYF. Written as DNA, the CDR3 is TGTGCCAGCAGCGGTACTGTCACAGATACGCAGTATTTT.

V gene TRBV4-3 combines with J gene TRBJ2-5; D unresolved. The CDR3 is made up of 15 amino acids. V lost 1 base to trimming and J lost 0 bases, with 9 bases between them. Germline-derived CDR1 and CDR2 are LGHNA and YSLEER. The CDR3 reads CASSQGVGYQETQYF. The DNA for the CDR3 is TGCGCCAGCAGCCAAGGGGTGGGGTACCAAGAGACCCAGTACTTC.

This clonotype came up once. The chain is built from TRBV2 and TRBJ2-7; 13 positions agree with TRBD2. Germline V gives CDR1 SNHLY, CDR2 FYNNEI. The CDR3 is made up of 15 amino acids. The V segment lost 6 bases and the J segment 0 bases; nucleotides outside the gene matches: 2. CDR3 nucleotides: TGTGCCAGCAGACTAGCGGGGGGGAGCTCCTACGAGCAGTACTTC. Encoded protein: CASRLAGGSSYEQYF.

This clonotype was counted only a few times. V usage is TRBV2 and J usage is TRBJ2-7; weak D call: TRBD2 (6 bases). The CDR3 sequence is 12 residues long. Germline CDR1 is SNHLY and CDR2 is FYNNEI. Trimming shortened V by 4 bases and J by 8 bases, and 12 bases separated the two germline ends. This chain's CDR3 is CASSGDSYQQYV. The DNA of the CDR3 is TGTGCCAGCAGTGGGGACTCCTATCAGCAGTACGTC.

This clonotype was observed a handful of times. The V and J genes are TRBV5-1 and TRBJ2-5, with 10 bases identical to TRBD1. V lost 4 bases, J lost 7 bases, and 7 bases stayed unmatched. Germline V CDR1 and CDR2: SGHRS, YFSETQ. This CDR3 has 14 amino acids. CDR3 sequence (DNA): TGCGCCAGCAGCGACCGACAGGGGGCAGGGACCCAGTACTTC. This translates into CASSDRQGAGTQYF. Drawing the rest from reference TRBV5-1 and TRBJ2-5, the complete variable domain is KAGVTQTPRYLIKTRGQQVTLSCSPISGHRSVSWYQQTPGQGLQFLFEYFSETQRNKGNFPGRFSGRQFSNSRSEMNVSTLELGDSALYLCASSDRQGAGTQYFGPGTRLLVL.

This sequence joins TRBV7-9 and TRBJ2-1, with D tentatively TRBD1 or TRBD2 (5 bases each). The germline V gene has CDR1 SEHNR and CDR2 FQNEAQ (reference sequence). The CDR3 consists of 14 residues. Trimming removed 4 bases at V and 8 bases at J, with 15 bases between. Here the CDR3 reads CASSSMGDAHEQFF. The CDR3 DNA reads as TGTGCCAGCAGCTCGATGGGGGATGCTCATGAGCAGTTCTTC. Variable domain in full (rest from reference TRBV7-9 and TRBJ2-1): DTGVSQNPRHKITKRGQNVTFRCDPISEHNRLYWYRQTLGQGPEFLTYFQNEAQLEKSRLLSDRFSAERPKGSFSTLEIQRTEQGDSAMYLCASSSMGDAHEQFFGPGTRLTVL.

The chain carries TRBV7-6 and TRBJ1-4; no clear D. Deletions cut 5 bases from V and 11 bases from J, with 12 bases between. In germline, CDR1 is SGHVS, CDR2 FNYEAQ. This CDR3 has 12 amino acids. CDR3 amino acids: CASSISPGKLFF. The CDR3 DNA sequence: TGTGCCAGCAGCATCAGTCCCGGGAAACTGTTTTTT.

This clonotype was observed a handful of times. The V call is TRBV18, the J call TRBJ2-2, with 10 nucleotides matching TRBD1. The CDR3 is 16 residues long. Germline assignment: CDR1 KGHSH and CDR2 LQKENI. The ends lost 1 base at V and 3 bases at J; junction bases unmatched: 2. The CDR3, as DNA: TGTGCCAGCTCACCACGTGGGACAGGGGACACCGGGGAGCTGTTTTTT. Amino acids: CASSPRGTGDTGELFF. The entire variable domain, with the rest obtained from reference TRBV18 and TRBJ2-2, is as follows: NAGVMQNPRHLVRRRGQEARLRCSPMKGHSHVYWYRQLPEEGLKFMVYLQKENIIDESGMPKERFSAEFPKEGPSILRIQQVVRGDSAAYFCASSPRGTGDTGELFFGEGSRLTVL.

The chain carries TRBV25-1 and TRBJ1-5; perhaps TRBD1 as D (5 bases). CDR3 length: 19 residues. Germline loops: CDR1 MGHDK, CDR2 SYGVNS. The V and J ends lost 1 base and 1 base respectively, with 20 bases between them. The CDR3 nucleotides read TGTGCCAGCAGTGAATCACCCCCAACCCCCCCAGGGAGCAATCAGCCCCAGCATTTT. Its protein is CASSESPPTPPGSNQPQHF.

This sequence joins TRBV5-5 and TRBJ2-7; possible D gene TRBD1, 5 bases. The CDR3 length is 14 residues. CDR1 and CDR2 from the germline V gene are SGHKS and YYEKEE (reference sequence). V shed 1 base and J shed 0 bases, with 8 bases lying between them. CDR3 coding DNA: TGTGCCAGCAGCTTGCTACAGGACTCCTACGAGCAGTACGTC. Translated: CASSLLQDSYEQYV.